Detailed here is one T cell receptor (beta chain). The donors, aged roughly 6 to 90, were healthy Caucasians from Russia. The authors ran a second PCR of about 7 to 11 cycles using a sample-barcoded 5' primer and a J-beta primer mix. Unique molecular identifiers of 12 random nucleotides labeled each cDNA. No fewer than 2.5 million CDR3-containing paired-end reads came from each sample. Using its own MiXCR run on the 5' RACE reads, TCRdb lists one record per CDR3 protein. The table shows some 750,000 distinct CDR3 sequences, with 20% to 25% occurring only once. The record originates from a study of blood T cells in healthy people across ages. Study in general: The template switching approach captured approximately one barcoded beta molecule for every two T cells.

The length of the CDR3 is 14 residues. Trimming cost V 7 bases and J 6 bases; bases outside gene matches: 7. This TCR derives from a man aged 70-80 years in good health. The sample was blood. The chain has TRBV12-3 or TRBV12-4 and TRBJ2-3; 10 bases match TRBD2. CDR3 region: CASNRLAGLDTQYF. CDR3 nucleotide sequence: TGTGCCAGCAACAGACTAGCGGGCCTGGATACGCAGTATTTT.